This TCR beta chain is from a study of memory CD4+ T cells and cytomegalovirus serostatus. Study details: Of the healthy Belgian adults, under 10 were CMV seropositive and 20 to 30 seronegative.

The sort gate was single viable CD3+CD4+CD8-CD45RO+ cells for memory CD4+ T cells. Serostatus was set by detecting CMV pp150, pp28, p38, p52 IgG. Study-wide findings and caveats: Each of approximately 73 CMV-associated TCRbeta sequences occurred in one to five individuals.

In the original analysis: Out-of-frame sequences were removed, leaving about 2,300,000 distinct TCRbeta sequences. Method: immunoSEQ multiplex PCR; TCRdb's copy keeps in-frame clones and lacks some. The V and J calls and the clone size are those of that table, but D and trimming were determined from the DNA. The table records roughly 60,000 clones, roughly 81% of them present only once. Of note for this clone: Its matching antigen is unknown.

The CDR3 consists of 18 residues. The trim removed 5 bases at V and 1 base at J, leaving 14 bases unmatched. Germline CDR1 and CDR2: SGHAT and FQNNGV. The sequence was obtained from an adult in good health and CMV-seronegative. J is TRBJ2-7 and V is TRBV11-2; TRBD2 matches 10 bases. Sequenced sample: memory CD4+ T cells from blood. CDR3 DNA sequence: TGTGCCAGCAGCCAGGGACTAGCGTTACGTAAAGGGTCCTACGAGCAGTACTTC. It yields the protein CASSQGLALRKGSYEQYF.